These 21 T cell receptor beta chains originate from one sample sequenced in a study of CD8+CD57+ T cells in acquired aplastic anemia. It was genomic DNA that served as the template for profiling TCR beta VDJ and CDR3. One entry per CDR3 protein results from TCRdb running MiXCR on the reads. The sample has 150,000 to 200,000 distinct CDR3 sequences, around 66% seen once. The sample taken for sequencing was sorted CD4+, CD8+, or CD8+CD57+ T cells (not recorded which) from PBMCs. Source of these receptors: a human donor with severe aplastic anemia or a healthy control (not recorded which).

This clonotype was seen more than once but under ten times. The chain is built from TRBV12-3 or TRBV12-4 and TRBJ2-3; 9 bases map to TRBD2. This CDR3 is 17 amino acids long. With V trimmed by 6 bases and J by 2 bases, 12 bases remained unmatched. CDR3 DNA: TGTGCCAGCAGCGTAGAGGGTAGCGGGGGCACCACAGATACGCAGTATTTT. It encodes CASSVEGSGGTTDTQYF.

This rearrangement joins TRBV29-1 to TRBJ2-1; 8 positions match TRBD2. The CDR3 runs to 15 residues. Germline V lookup: CDR1 SQVTM, CDR2 ANQGSEA. Unmatched junction bases numbered 6, after V lost 3 bases and J lost 2 bases. Here the CDR3 reads CSVDGGVPPYNEQFF. In DNA form, the CDR3 reads TGCAGCGTTGACGGGGGGGTCCCTCCCTACAATGAGCAGTTCTTC.

The sample holds one count of this clonotype. The chain has TRBV7-9 and TRBJ1-2; 8 bases agree with TRBD1. Germline assignment: CDR1 SEHNR and CDR2 FQNEAQ (reference sequence). The V and J ends lost 3 bases and 6 bases, in that order; junction bases with no gene match: 3. The CDR3 is 13 residues long. CDR3 residues: CASSFSTGDGYTF. The CDR3 bases are TGTGCCAGCAGCTTTTCGACAGGGGATGGCTACACCTTC.

The V and J genes are TRBV30 and TRBJ2-3; D unclear. The germline CDR1 and CDR2 sequences are GTSNPN and SVGIG (reference sequence). The CDR3 totals 12 residues. With 0 bases removed from V and 10 bases from J, the gap between germline ends came to 11 bases. CDR3 amino acids: CAWSVDTRAQYF. The CDR3 DNA reads as TGTGCCTGGAGTGTAGATACCCGCGCGCAGTATTTT.

The J gene is TRBJ2-3, the V gene TRBV5-1; D not certain. Per the germline V gene, CDR1 is SGHRS and CDR2 is YFSETQ. Deletions cut 3 bases from V and 0 bases from J, with 11 bases between. The CDR3 is made up of 15 amino acids. CDR3 sequence: CASSSTTPSTDTQYF. CDR3 nucleotide sequence: TGCGCCAGCAGCTCGACGACTCCTAGCACAGATACGCAGTATTTT.

The rearrangement joins TRBV6-4 to TRBJ1-2; 11 bases are a match to TRBD1. The CDR3 has 15 amino acids. Trimming cost V 7 bases and J 2 bases; bases outside gene matches: 6. Germline V gives CDR1 MRHNA, CDR2 SNTAGT. CDR3 coding DNA: TGTGCCAGCACCCCCGGGACAGGGGGAAACTATGGCTACACCTTC. Encoded protein: CASTPGTGGNYGYTF.

The chain joins TRBV2 to TRBJ2-7, with TRBD1 matching over 11 bases. The CDR3 extends over 15 amino acids. Germline-derived CDR1 and CDR2 are SNHLY and FYNNEI. Unmatched junction bases numbered 8, after V lost 8 bases and J lost 2 bases. The CDR3 sequence: CASPAGQGATYEQYF. CDR3 sequence (DNA): TGTGCCAGCCCCGCTGGACAGGGGGCTACCTACGAGCAGTACTTC.

V is TRBV9 and J is TRBJ2-3; TRBD2 agrees at 8 bases. CDR3 length equals 16 residues. CDR1 and CDR2 (germline): SGDLS, YYNGEE. Unmatched junction bases numbered 10, after V lost 2 bases and J lost 5 bases. CDR3 residues: CASSVKLAVTEDTQYF. The CDR3 DNA reads as TGTGCCAGCAGCGTGAAACTAGCGGTTACGGAAGATACGCAGTATTTT. The variable domain in full, with the rest retrieved from reference TRBV9 and TRBJ2-3, is DSGVTQTPKHLITATGQRVTLRCSPRSGDLSVYWYQQSLDQGLQFLIQYYNGEERAKGNILERFSAQQFPDLHSELNLSSLELGDSALYFCASSVKLAVTEDTQYFGPGTRLTVL.

With regard to this clonotype: At one end, the junction sequence differs from germline, possibly due to a read error. The chain joins TRBV10-3 to TRBJ2-7; D is ambiguous. CDR3 length: 11 residues. Germline V gene data show CDR1 as ENHRY and CDR2 as SYGVKD. CDR3 loop: CASSVRDEQYF. CDR3 nucleotides: TGTGCCAGCAGTGTTCGAGACGAGCAGTACTTC.

The J gene is TRBJ1-2, the V gene TRBV30, with 7 nucleotides matching TRBD1. CDR1 GTSNPN and CDR2 SVGIG come from the germline V gene (reference sequence). V dropped 5 bases and J dropped 2; count of bases not matched to a gene: 11. This CDR3 has 15 residues. CDR3 nucleotide sequence: TGTGCCTGGGCCACCGTAGACAGGGTAAACTATGGCTACACCTTC. It codes for CAWATVDRVNYGYTF.

Worth noting for this clonotype: A read error may explain this, as a much larger clone is one base away. The gene calls are TRBV28 and TRBJ2-5; 10 nucleotides align to TRBD2. The CDR3 covers 14 residues. Germline lookup yields CDR1 MDHEN and CDR2 SYDVKM. CDR3 residues: CASSLSGGVETRYF. CDR3 in DNA: TGTGCCAGCAGTTTAAGCGGGGGGGTTGAGACCCGGTACTTC.

This clonotype occurred many times. V gene TRBV10-3 combines with J gene TRBJ1-1; maybe TRBD1 (5 bases). CDR1 is ENHRY, CDR2 SYGVKD, per germline. Between the trimmed V and J ends, which lost 2 bases and 4 bases, there was a span of 14 bases. This CDR3 contains 15 residues. This CDR3 reads CAISEARERITEAFF. As DNA, the CDR3 is TGTGCCATCAGTGAGGCCAGGGAACGGATCACTGAAGCTTTCTTT.

The V and J genes are TRBV7-3 and TRBJ2-5; tentative D call: TRBD2 (6 bases). Germline values: CDR1 SGHTA, CDR2 FQGTGA. V was pared by 1 base and J by 5 bases, with 17 bases between. The CDR3 is made up of 16 amino acids. The CDR3 sequence: CASSLNGGTIWETQYF. CDR3 DNA sequence: TGTGCCAGCAGCTTAAATGGAGGGACCATATGGGAGACCCAGTACTTC.

The chain recombines TRBV10-3 with TRBJ1-6; 8 bases line up with TRBD1. Germline assignment: CDR1 ENHRY and CDR2 SYGVKD. After removal of 4 bases from V and 5 bases from J, the junction contained 1 base not matched to a gene. The CDR3 has 14 amino acids. CDR3 DNA: TGTGCCATCAGTGCGACAGGGGATAATTCACCCCTCCACTTT. Translated, it gives CAISATGDNSPLHF.

The genes are TRBV19 and TRBJ1-6; 11 nucleotides align to TRBD1. The CDR3 has 14 amino acids. Losses at the gene ends were 5 bases for V and 9 bases for J; bases not matched to a gene: 3. CDR1 is LNHDA, CDR2 SQIVND, per germline (reference sequence). Written as DNA, the CDR3 is TGTGCCAGTAGTGAGGGACAGGGGGGTTCACCCCTCCACTTT. As protein: CASSEGQGGSPLHF.

The chain employs TRBV27 and TRBJ1-1; D may be TRBD1 (6 bases). Germline assignment: CDR1 MNHEY and CDR2 SMNVEV (reference sequence). CDR3 length: 16 residues. V was clipped by 5 bases and J by 4 bases, with 20 bases between them. DNA for the CDR3: TGTGCCAGCAGTCCCCGACCAGGGGCAACGAGCACTGAAGCTTTCTTT. This translates into CASSPRPGATSTEAFF.

This clonotype was counted many times. This chain uses TRBV5-1 with TRBJ2-7, with 9 bases fitting TRBD1. This CDR3 is built from 13 residues. Germline trimming cut 7 bases from V and 5 bases from J; bases unmatched to any gene: 7. Germline CDR1 is SGHRS and CDR2 is YFSETQ. Written as DNA, the CDR3 is TGCGCCAGCGCCGGGACAGGGTTCAACGAGCAGTACTTC. Protein: CASAGTGFNEQYF.

The chain is built from TRBV20-1 and TRBJ1-2; D is perhaps TRBD1 (5 bases). CDR1 and CDR2 (germline): DFQATT, SNEGSKA (reference sequence). Trimming cost V 6 bases and J 8 bases, with 19 bases left between them. This CDR3 comprises 13 residues. The CDR3 DNA follows: TGCAGTGCCCCGGGGGGTGGAGTAGTGGGCTACACCTTC. It yields the protein CSAPGGGVVGYTF.

The gene calls are TRBV6-5 and TRBJ1-1; TRBD1 is a possible D gene (6 bases). CDR3 length: 13 residues. The V gene's germline CDR1 is MNHEY and CDR2 SVGAGI. V shed 6 bases and J shed 5 bases, with 13 bases lying between them. This chain's CDR3 is CASRQGSGTEAFF. CDR3 nucleotide sequence: TGTGCCAGCAGGCAGGGGTCGGGAACTGAAGCTTTCTTT.

The rearrangement links TRBV7-3 to TRBJ2-7; no definite D call. V was trimmed by 2 bases and J by 7 bases, leaving 9 bases between them. Germline CDR1 reads SGHTA; CDR2 reads FQGTGA. The CDR3 is 12 residues long. CDR3 sequence: CASSLETPEQYF. The CDR3 DNA follows: TGTGCCAGCAGCTTAGAGACACCAGAGCAGTACTTC.

There are a few counts of this clonotype. The V call is TRBV6-1, the J call TRBJ2-7; 9 nucleotides agree with TRBD1. CDR3 length equals 15 residues. CDR1 and CDR2 (germline): MNHNS, SASEGT. The V gene end was trimmed by 3 bases and the J gene end by 5 bases; junction bases not matched to a gene: 8. The DNA for the CDR3 is TGTGCCAGCAGTGAGTGGGGACAGGGCCTGAACGAGCAGTACTTC. Translation: CASSEWGQGLNEQYF.